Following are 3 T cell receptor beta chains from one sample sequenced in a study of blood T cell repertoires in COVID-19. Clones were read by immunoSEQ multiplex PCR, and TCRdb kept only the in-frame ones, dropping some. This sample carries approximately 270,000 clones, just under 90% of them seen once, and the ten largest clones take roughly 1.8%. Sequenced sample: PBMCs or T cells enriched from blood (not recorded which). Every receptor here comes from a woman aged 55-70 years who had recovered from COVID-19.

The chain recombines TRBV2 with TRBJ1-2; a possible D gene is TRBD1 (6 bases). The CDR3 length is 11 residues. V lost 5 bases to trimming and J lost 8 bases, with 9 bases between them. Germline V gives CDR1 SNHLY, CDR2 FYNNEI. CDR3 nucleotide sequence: TGTGCCAGCAGTCGGACAGAAGGCTACACCTTC. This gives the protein CASSRTEGYTF.

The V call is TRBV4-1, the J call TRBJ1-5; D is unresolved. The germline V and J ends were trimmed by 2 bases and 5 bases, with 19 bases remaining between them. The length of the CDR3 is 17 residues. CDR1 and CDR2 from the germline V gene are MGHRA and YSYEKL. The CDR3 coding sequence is TGCGCCAGCAGCCAACCCGGTGGGAGGAACAGCGATCAGCCCCAGCATTTT. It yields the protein CASSQPGGRNSDQPQHF.

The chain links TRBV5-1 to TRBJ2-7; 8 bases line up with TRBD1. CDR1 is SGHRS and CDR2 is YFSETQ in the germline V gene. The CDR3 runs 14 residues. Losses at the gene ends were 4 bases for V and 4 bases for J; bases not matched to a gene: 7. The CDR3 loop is CASSRGQGLYEQYF. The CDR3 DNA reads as TGCGCCAGCAGCCGAGGACAGGGCCTTTACGAGCAGTACTTC. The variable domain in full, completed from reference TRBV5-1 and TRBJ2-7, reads KAGVTQTPRYLIKTRGQQVTLSCSPISGHRSVSWYQQTPGQGLQFLFEYFSETQRNKGNFPGRFSGRQFSNSRSEMNVSTLELGDSALYLCASSRGQGLYEQYFGPGTRLTVT.